These T cell receptor beta chains were read from a single sample in a study of cytomegalovirus exposure and HLA in healthy donors. Only in-frame clones appear in the TCRdb table, and some are missing; sequencing was by immunoSEQ multiplex PCR. This table holds some 89,000 clones, nearly 80% found once. Source material: PBMCs. Receptor source: a middle-aged woman in good health and CMV-seropositive. Both conserved end residues are part of each CDR3. The D gene is left open where the match is weak. For some rows the clone size is stated as once, few or many, or as a class when expanded; others skip it.

TRBV7-8	TRBD2	once	TRBJ2-1	TGTGCCAGCAGCCAAGCGGCGCGGGAGGGCCAGGGGAATGAGCAGTTCTTC	CASSQAAREGQGNEQFF
TRBV7-2	NA	NA	TRBJ2-1	TGTGCCAGCAGCTTAGCGCAACTAGCAGGGAACAATGAGCAGTTCTTC	CASSLAQLAGNNEQFF
TRBV2	TRBD2	NA	TRBJ2-3	TGTGCCAGCAATCGGGCAGCGGGAGGGGCGGATACGCAGTATTTT	CASNRAAGGADTQYF
TRBV4-1	TRBD1	NA	TRBJ1-4	TGCGCCAGCAGCCAAGTTTACCAGGGGGCTGGTGAAAAACTGTTTTTT	CASSQVYQGAGEKLFF
TRBV5-1	TRBD2	NA	TRBJ2-5	TGCGCCAGCAGCCGGGGACTAGCGGGCGGCCGGGAGACCCAGTACTTC	CASSRGLAGGRETQYF
TRBV5-6	NA	NA	TRBJ1-6	TGTGCCAGCAGCTCGTCGACATCTTCACCCCTCCACTTT	CASSSSTSSPLHF
TRBV5-1	NA	once	TRBJ2-6	TGCGCCAGCAGGGAGGTGGAGGGGCTTGGGGCCAACGTCCTGACTTTC	CASREVEGLGANVLTF
TRBV6-5	NA	NA	TRBJ2-3	TGTGCCAGCAGTTACGGCCAAGGGAGGCTCACAGATACGCAGTATTTT	CASSYGQGRLTDTQYF
TRBV9	TRBD2	NA	TRBJ2-3	TGTGCCAGCAGCGTATTACCTAGCGGGAGGGGCACAGATACGCAGTATTTT	CASSVLPSGRGTDTQYF
TRBV10-3	NA	NA	TRBJ2-5	TGTGCCATCAGTGAGCCGGTTACAGGGTTGGAGACCCAGTACTTC	CAISEPVTGLETQYF
TRBV7-3	NA	NA	TRBJ1-1	TGTGCCAGCAGCTTAATTGCCGGTGGTCGTGAAGCTTTCTTT	CASSLIAGGREAFF
TRBV19	NA	NA	TRBJ1-2	TGTGCCAGTAGGCTAACAGGGTCGTCAAACTATGGCTACACCTTC	CASRLTGSSNYGYTF
TRBV5-6	TRBD1	NA	TRBJ2-7	TGTGCCAGCGAGAGGACAGGGAAGGTCTACGAGCAGTACTTC	CASERTGKVYEQYF
TRBV10-3	TRBD2	NA	TRBJ2-1	TGTGCCATCAGTTACAGCGGGAGCGGGGTCTACAATGAGCAGTTCTTC	CAISYSGSGVYNEQFF
TRBV2	TRBD2	NA	TRBJ2-5	TGTGCCAGCACCCGGGCGGGAGTGGAGACCCAGTACTTC	CASTRAGVETQYF
TRBV5-1	NA	NA	TRBJ2-1	TGCGCCAGCAGCTCTCGGACAGATTTGGTTGAGCAGTTCTTC	CASSSRTDLVEQFF
TRBV30	TRBD1	NA	TRBJ1-3	TGTGCCTGGGTGAGGGGGCCTGGAAACACCATATATTTT	CAWVRGPGNTIYF
TRBV25-1	NA	NA	TRBJ2-7	TGTGCCAGCAGTGAATCGCAGGTGGTTTCCTACGAGCAGTACTTC	CASSESQVVSYEQYF
TRBV30	NA	NA	TRBJ1-2	TGTGCCTGGAGTGTAAGGGAGAACTATGGCTACACCTTC	CAWSVRENYGYTF
TRBV18	NA	NA	TRBJ2-3	TGTGCCAGCTCACCGGTGGCGGAGACAGATACGCAGTATTTT	CASSPVAETDTQYF
TRBV7-8	NA	NA	TRBJ1-1	TGTGCCAGCAGCTTAGCTTCTGGGCCTCCCAGGTCGACTGAAGCTTTCTTT	CASSLASGPPRSTEAFF
TRBV5-1	NA	few	TRBJ2-2	TGCGCCAGCAGCCTCAGGGGCCCCGGGGAGCTGTTTTTT	CASSLRGPGELFF
TRBV13	NA	NA	TRBJ2-1	TGTGCCAGCAGCTACGAGGGACTCCCGGCTAATGAGCAGTTCTTC	CASSYEGLPANEQFF
TRBV28	TRBD1	NA	TRBJ1-1	TGTGCCAGCAGCAAAACTCAGGGGGAGACTGAAGCTTTCTTT	CASSKTQGETEAFF
TRBV2	NA	few	TRBJ1-1	TGTGCCAGCAGTGTGTCTAGGTCGAACACTGAAGCTTTCTTT	CASSVSRSNTEAFF
TRBV18	TRBD2	NA	TRBJ2-1	TGTGCCAGCTCACCAGCGAGCGGGAGGTCCTACAATGAGCAGTTCTTC	CASSPASGRSYNEQFF
TRBV6-5	TRBD1	NA	TRBJ1-2	TGTGCCAGCAGTTACCGACCGGGACAGGGGGCCTATGGCTACACCTTC	CASSYRPGQGAYGYTF
TRBV5-1	NA	NA	TRBJ2-1	TGCGCCAGCAGCTTAGACGGGTACAATGAGCAGTTCTTC	CASSLDGYNEQFF
TRBV10-3	NA	NA	TRBJ1-2	TGTGCCATCAGTGATCGCCAACCTCGGTATGGCTACACCTTC	CAISDRQPRYGYTF
TRBV6-6	TRBD1	NA	TRBJ1-2	TGTGCCAGCAGTATGGGACAGGGGGGCTACACCTTC	CASSMGQGGYTF
TRBV5-1	TRBD1	NA	TRBJ1-5	TGCGCCAGCAGCTTCGAAGGGACAGGGTCAGCCACACAGCCCCAGCATTTT	CASSFEGTGSATQPQHF
TRBV5-1	NA	NA	TRBJ2-7	TGCGCCAGCAGCTTGGGAGGATCGCAATTCACCTACGAGCAGTACTTC	CASSLGGSQFTYEQYF
TRBV7-9	TRBD1	few	TRBJ1-2	TGTGCCAGCAGCCCACCAGGACAGGGTTGGGGTGGCTACACCTTC	CASSPPGQGWGGYTF
TRBV9	TRBD1	NA	TRBJ2-7	TGTGCCAGCAGCACGGGACAGGAGGGGCCTTACGAGCAGTACTTC	CASSTGQEGPYEQYF
TRBV10-1	TRBD1	NA	TRBJ2-2	TGCGCCAGCAACTCCGGGACAGGGGACACCGGGGAGCTGTTTTTT	CASNSGTGDTGELFF
TRBV6-5	NA	NA	TRBJ1-1	TGTGCCAGCAGCCCCTTGACACCGAACACTGAAGCTTTCTTT	CASSPLTPNTEAFF
TRBV19	NA	NA	TRBJ2-1	TGTGCCAGTAGTGCATCTAGGTACAATGAGCAGTTCTTC	CASSASRYNEQFF
TRBV5-4	TRBD2	NA	TRBJ2-3	TGTGCCAGCAGCCCTGGACTAGCGGGAGCGGGAGATACGCAGTATTTT	CASSPGLAGAGDTQYF
TRBV5-6	NA	NA	TRBJ2-1	TGTGCCAGCAGACCACTACTTCCCGGCGCCTACAATGAGCAGTTCTTC	CASRPLLPGAYNEQFF
TRBV9	NA	NA	TRBJ1-5	TGTGCCAGCAGCGTAGACGGCAGGGAATATCAGCCCCAGCATTTT	CASSVDGREYQPQHF
TRBV5-6	NA	NA	TRBJ1-4	TGTGCCAGCAGCTTACTTGGCGGGGATGAAAAACTGTTTTTT	CASSLLGGDEKLFF
TRBV30	TRBD2	NA	TRBJ2-2	TGTGCCGGGCTTGCGGGGGATATCCCCGGGGAGCTGTTTTTT	CAGLAGDIPGELFF
TRBV6-1	TRBD1	few	TRBJ2-7	TGTGCCAGCACTAAGGACAGGGGGAGCTACGAGCAGTACTTC	CASTKDRGSYEQYF
TRBV29-1	TRBD1	few	TRBJ1-2	TGCAGCGTGGGACAGGGGGGCTATGGCTACACCTTC	CSVGQGGYGYTF
TRBV5-1	TRBD2	NA	TRBJ2-5	TGCGCCAGCAGCTTGAGGGCTAGCGGGAGGGAGAGAGAGACCCAGTACTTC	CASSLRASGRERETQYF
TRBV5-4	NA	few	TRBJ2-2	TGTGCCAGCAGCCCCCCTACCGGGGAGCTGTTTTTT	CASSPPTGELFF
TRBV5-1	NA	NA	TRBJ1-1	TGCGCCAGCAGCTTGGTTACGGACACTGAAGCTTTCTTT	CASSLVTDTEAFF
TRBV11-2	TRBD2	NA	TRBJ2-1	TGTGCCAGCAGCCCATTAGCGGGAAAAGGCGCAGATGAGCAGTTCTTC	CASSPLAGKGADEQFF
TRBV5-1	TRBD2	NA	TRBJ2-3	TGCGCCAGCAGCTTGGCTATTAGCGGGAACACAGATACGCAGTATTTT	CASSLAISGNTDTQYF
TRBV11-2	NA	NA	TRBJ1-3	TGTGCCAGCAGCTTAGATAGGGGGATTGCCTACTCTGGAAACACCATATATTTT	CASSLDRGIAYSGNTIYF
TRBV9	TRBD1	NA	TRBJ2-7	TGTGCCAGCAGCGTAGCAAGTCAGGGACAGGGGGTATCCGAGCAGTACTTC	CASSVASQGQGVSEQYF
TRBV30	TRBD1	NA	TRBJ1-5	TGTGCCTGGAGTCAGGGGGATCAGCCCCAGCATTTT	CAWSQGDQPQHF
TRBV5-4	NA	NA	TRBJ2-6	TGTGCCAGCAGCTTGTTCAGCTCTGGGGCCAACGTCCTGACTTTC	CASSLFSSGANVLTF
TRBV27	TRBD2	NA	TRBJ2-5	TGTGCCAGCAGTTTCGGACTAGCGGGAAGCCAAGAGACCCAGTACTTC	CASSFGLAGSQETQYF
TRBV15	NA	once	TRBJ2-1	TGTGCCACCAGCAGAGTTACGAGCAATGAGCAGTTCTTC	CATSRVTSNEQFF
TRBV9	NA	NA	TRBJ2-3	TGTGCCAGCAGCGTAGTGGGAGCAGAGACAGATACGCAGTATTTT	CASSVVGAETDTQYF
TRBV29-1	NA	NA	TRBJ2-7	TGCAGCGTTGAAGGCTATCCGGGGAGCTACGAGCAGTACTTC	CSVEGYPGSYEQYF
TRBV7-8	NA	NA	TRBJ2-5	TGTGCCAGCAGCTTTGTAGCGAACCAAGAGACCCAGTACTTC	CASSFVANQETQYF